This entry lists 15 T cell receptor beta chains sequenced from one sample in a study of T cell responses to AZD1222 COVID-19 vaccine. Clones were sequenced by immunoSEQ multiplex PCR, and TCRdb holds only the in-frame ones, with some missing. This table holds roughly 110,000 clones, about nine tenths found once. This material consisted of peripheral blood, taken on day 0 of AZD1222 vaccination. The source is an adult in good health.

The chain employs TRBV6-2 or TRBV6-3 and TRBJ1-2, with D unclear. Germline V gene data show CDR1 as MNHEY and CDR2 as SVGEGT. The ends were cut back, 4 bases at V and 4 bases at J, with 7 bases in the middle. This CDR3 region has 12 residues. CDR3 DNA sequence: TGTGCCAGCAGTTTCACAGCCTATGGCTACACCTTC. This encodes CASSFTAYGYTF.

The chain employs TRBV6-5 and TRBJ1-1, with TRBD1 identical over 7 bases. The V segment lost 6 bases and the J segment 1 base; nucleotides outside the gene matches: 5. Germline CDR1 is MNHEY and CDR2 is SVGAGI. The CDR3 spans 14 residues. CDR3 nucleotide sequence: TGTGCCAGCAGACGACAGGGAGAGAACACTGAAGCTTTCTTT. This codes for CASRRQGENTEAFF.

This rearrangement joins TRBV3-1 (or the pseudogene TRBV3-2) to TRBJ1-2, with D possibly TRBD1 on 5 matching bases. The V end was cut by 3 bases, the J end by 4 bases, with 15 bases between. The CDR3 is 15 residues long. Germline V gene sequence: CDR1 LGHDT, CDR2 YNNKEL (reference sequence). This CDR3 reads CASSHLNQGGYGYTF. The CDR3, as DNA: TGTGCCAGCAGCCATTTGAATCAGGGTGGCTATGGCTACACCTTC.

The rearrangement links TRBV6-2 or TRBV6-3 to TRBJ1-1; D might be TRBD1 (5 bases). The CDR3 is made up of 15 amino acids. The ends were cut back, 4 bases at V and 4 bases at J, with 16 bases in the middle. Germline values: CDR1 MNHEY, CDR2 SVGEGT. The CDR3 region is CASSSPPGIRTEAFF. DNA for the CDR3: TGTGCCAGCAGTTCCCCTCCAGGGATTCGCACTGAAGCTTTCTTT.

The chain employs TRBV5-5 and TRBJ2-1; TRBD2 matches 13 bases. Germline CDR1 and CDR2: SGHKS and YYEKEE (reference sequence). The CDR3 length is 18 residues. Unmatched junction bases numbered 15, after V lost 4 bases and J lost 8 bases. CDR3 sequence: CASSLALQTSGRSYEQFF. CDR3 DNA sequence: TGTGCCAGCAGCCTAGCGCTCCAGACTAGCGGGAGGTCCTATGAGCAGTTCTTC.

The rearrangement links TRBV9 to TRBJ2-2; D unresolved. Trimming took 0 bases from V and 3 from J, leaving 6 bases between them. The CDR3 sequence is 14 residues long. Germline assignment: CDR1 SGDLS and CDR2 YYNGEE. CDR3 sequence: CASSVVVDTGELFF. CDR3 DNA sequence: TGTGCCAGCAGCGTAGTGGTGGACACCGGGGAGCTGTTTTTT.

This chain connects TRBV5-1 to TRBJ2-1; maybe TRBD1 (5 bases). The V gene's germline CDR1 is SGHRS and CDR2 YFSETQ. This CDR3 has 14 residues. Trimming removed 4 bases from V and 6 bases from J, with 14 bases in between. CDR3 residues: CASSGRRRANEQFF. Written as DNA, the CDR3 is TGCGCCAGCAGCGGAAGACGCAGGGCCAATGAGCAGTTCTTC.

The chain is built from TRBV9 and TRBJ1-1; 11 bases are a match to TRBD1. Germline CDR1 SGDLS, CDR2 YYNGEE. Losses at the gene ends were 3 bases for V and 6 bases for J; bases not matched to a gene: 7. The CDR3 is made up of 15 amino acids. The CDR3 protein is CASSEWTGGASEAFF. Written as DNA, the CDR3 is TGTGCCAGCAGCGAGTGGACAGGGGGCGCGTCTGAAGCTTTCTTT.

The chain couples TRBV6-2 or TRBV6-3 to TRBJ2-6; D uncertain. The CDR3 has 14 residues. Germline lookup yields CDR1 MNHEY and CDR2 SVGEGT. Deletions cut 7 bases from V and 4 bases from J, with 11 bases between. CDR3 region: CASTPSTGANVLTF. The DNA for the CDR3 is TGTGCCAGCACCCCTAGTACCGGGGCCAACGTCCTGACTTTC.

The rearrangement links TRBV29-1 to TRBJ1-1; no clear D. The germline gives CDR1 SQVTM, CDR2 ANQGSEA. Trimming stripped 6 bases from V and 11 bases from J, with 13 bases between. CDR3 size: 10 residues. The DNA of the CDR3 is TGCAGCGTAGCCGGGCAACGGGCTTTCTTT. This codes for CSVAGQRAFF.

This clone showed up just a few times. The chain couples TRBV6-1 to TRBJ1-1, with D hard to call. Trimming stripped 2 bases from V and 3 bases from J, with 4 bases between. The germline CDR1 and CDR2 sequences are MNHNS and SASEGT. This CDR3 has 12 residues. CDR3 DNA sequence: TGTGCCAGCAGTGAAAGGCACACTGAAGCTTTCTTT. This sequence encodes CASSERHTEAFF.

The rearrangement joins TRBV30 to TRBJ1-6, with a tentative D call TRBD1 (6 bases). Germline CDR1 and CDR2: GTSNPN and SVGIG (reference sequence). The V gene lost 3 bases and the J gene lost 7 bases, with 13 bases spanning the gap. This CDR3 contains 14 residues. The chain's CDR3 is CAWRTSGANSPLHF. The CDR3 coding sequence is TGTGCCTGGAGGACCTCAGGGGCAAATTCACCCCTCCACTTT. Filled out from reference TRBV30 and TRBJ1-6, the complete variable domain reads SQTIHQWPATLVQPVGSPLSLECTVEGTSNPNLYWYRQAAGRGLQLLFYSVGIGQISSEVPQNLSASRPQDRQFILSSKKLLLSDSGFYLCAWRTSGANSPLHFGNGTRLTVT.

This chain links TRBV27 with TRBJ1-2; the match to TRBD1 covers 9 bases. The CDR3 length is 18 residues. In germline, CDR1 is MNHEY, CDR2 SMNVEV (reference sequence). The V gene end was trimmed by 0 bases and the J gene end by 1 base; junction bases not matched to a gene: 9. For the CDR3, the DNA is TGTGCCAGCAGTTTATCCAGCGGGGACAGGGCTAATAACTATGGCTACACCTTC. Translated, it gives CASSLSSGDRANNYGYTF.

J is TRBJ2-5 and V is TRBV15; D is possibly TRBD1 (5 bases). The CDR3 spans 14 residues. The germline V gene encodes CDR1 LNHNV and CDR2 YYDKDF (reference sequence). The V gene lost 0 bases and the J gene lost 2 bases, with 7 bases spanning the gap. For the CDR3, the DNA is TGTGCCACCAGCAGAGATCAGGGTCAAGAGACCCAGTACTTC. It is translated as CATSRDQGQETQYF.

The rearrangement uses TRBV5-1 and TRBJ2-1, with 8 bases lining up with TRBD2. Trimming removed 4 bases from V and 4 bases from J; junction bases left unmatched: 10. CDR3 length: 16 amino acids. Germline V gives CDR1 SGHRS, CDR2 YFSETQ. CDR3 protein: CASSTPGTRVYNEQFF. DNA of the CDR3: TGCGCCAGCAGCACCCCCGGGACTAGGGTTTACAATGAGCAGTTCTTC.